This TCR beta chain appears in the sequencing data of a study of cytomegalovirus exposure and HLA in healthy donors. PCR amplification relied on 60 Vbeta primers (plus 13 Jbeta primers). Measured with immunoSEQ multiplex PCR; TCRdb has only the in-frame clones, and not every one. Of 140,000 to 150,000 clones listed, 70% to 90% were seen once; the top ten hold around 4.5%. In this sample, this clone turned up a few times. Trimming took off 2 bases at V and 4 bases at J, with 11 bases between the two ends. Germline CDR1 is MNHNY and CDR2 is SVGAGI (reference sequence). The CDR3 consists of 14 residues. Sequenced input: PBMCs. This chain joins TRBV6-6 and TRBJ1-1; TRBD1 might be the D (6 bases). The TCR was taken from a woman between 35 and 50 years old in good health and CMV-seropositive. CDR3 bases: TGTGCCAGCAGTTACCTTGACAGGCCCACTGAAGCTTTCTTT. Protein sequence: CASSYLDRPTEAFF.